The present T cell receptor beta chain was sequenced within a study of cytomegalovirus exposure and HLA in healthy donors. Both 60 Vbeta primers and 13 Jbeta primers went into the PCR. Measured with immunoSEQ multiplex PCR; TCRdb has only the in-frame clones, and not every one. The sample holds roughly 100,000 clones, around 83% seen once. Germline CDR1 reads MGHRA; CDR2 reads YSYEKL. This CDR3 is 16 amino acids long. V shed 1 base and J 6 bases; nucleotides not matched to a gene: 7. About this clone: Its antigen remains unidentified.

Though probably carrying unrecorded immune exposures, donors were nominally healthy at sampling. Whole-study results and caveats: Among immune exposure information, only CMV serostatus was available. The authors reported that TCR beta sequences could predict HLA-A and HLA-B alleles. These predictions were accurate for most subjects in the first cohort.

The chain carries TRBV4-1 and TRBJ2-2; 8 positions match TRBD2. This TCR came from a man aged 25-45 years in good health and CMV-seronegative. The sample was PBMCs. CDR3 coding DNA: TGCGCCAGCAGCCAAGCGGCGGGGGGATGGTCCGGGGAGCTGTTTTTT. Residues: CASSQAAGGWSGELFF.